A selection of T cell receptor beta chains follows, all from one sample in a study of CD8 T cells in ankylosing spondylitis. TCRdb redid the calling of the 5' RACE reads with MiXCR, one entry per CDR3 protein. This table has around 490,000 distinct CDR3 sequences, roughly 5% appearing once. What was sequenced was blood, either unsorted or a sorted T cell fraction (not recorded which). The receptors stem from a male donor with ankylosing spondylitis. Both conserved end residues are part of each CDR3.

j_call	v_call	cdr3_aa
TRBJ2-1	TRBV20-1	CSARDQRGEGYNEQFF
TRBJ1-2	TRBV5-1	CASSLDWGGNYGYTF
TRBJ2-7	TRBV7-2	CASSWPGTEQYF
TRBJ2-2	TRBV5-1	CASKQGGTGELFF
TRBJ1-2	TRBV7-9	CASSPLTGEGGYTF
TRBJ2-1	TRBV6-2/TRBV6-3	CASTHGGGGSYNEQFF
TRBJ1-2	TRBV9	CASSVGRAYTF
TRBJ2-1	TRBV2	CASSGKMRVAGDPEQFF
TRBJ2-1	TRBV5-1	CASSSGGSYNEQFF
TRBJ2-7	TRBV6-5	CASSYRDRVYEQYF